The T cell receptor beta chain under discussion was sequenced for a study of blood T cell repertoires in COVID-19. The wider study: The cDNA or gDNA used as material had been derived from T cells, B-cell-depleted T cells, or PBMCs.

The ends were cut back, 7 bases at V and 3 bases at J, with 9 bases in the middle. Germline V CDR1 and CDR2: MDHEN, SYDVKM. This CDR3 region has 12 residues. The study assigned cohorts using participant-reported clinical history. Two negative PCRs, clearance, or symptom resolution were required of recovered Cohort 3 donors. Assay used: immunoSEQ multiplex PCR; TCRdb lists only in-frame clones, some missing. The sample lists more than 300,000 clones; 88% were seen once. Source material: PBMCs or T cells enriched from blood (not recorded which). The clonotype comes from a woman aged 18-30 years who had recovered from COVID-19. The rearrangement uses TRBV28 and TRBJ1-1; D ambiguous. CDR3: CASTSQYTEAFF. CDR3 coding DNA: TGTGCCAGCACATCACAGTACACTGAAGCTTTCTTT.